The 27 T cell receptor beta chains below come from one sample, sequenced in a study of shared clonotypes between healthy human individuals (dated by TCRdb to the early 2020s). Library construction relied on the immunoSEQ multiplex PCR assay. TCRdb re-hosts the immuneACCESS table, in-frame sequences only. Its copies lack some clones; in the studies checked, an unresolved V gene accounts for under half of them, and the cause for the rest is not known. This sample comprises 2 million to 2.5 million clones, approximately 93% of them detected only once. The biggest ten clones account for 0.36% of the sample. Sequencing used naive CD4+ T cells from PBMCs. The sample's cell subset or site label is to be understood as: CD45RA+ positively selected. The receptor source for this set is a man aged 18 to 29 in good health. Some clones in this sample may be carry-over from other donors' samples.

The chain links TRBV9 to TRBJ1-1; D possibly corresponds to TRBD1 (5 bases). V was trimmed by 0 bases and J by 3 bases, leaving 21 bases between them. Germline V gives CDR1 SGDLS, CDR2 YYNGEE. The CDR3 sequence is 18 residues long. The CDR3 protein is CASSVAFPQVPQDTEAFF. The CDR3 nucleotides read TGTGCCAGCAGCGTAGCTTTCCCACAGGTTCCCCAGGACACTGAAGCTTTCTTT.

The rearrangement uses TRBV27 and TRBJ2-1, with 8 bases that match TRBD2. The germline V gene encodes CDR1 MNHEY and CDR2 SMNVEV (reference sequence). The V and J ends lost 4 bases and 6 bases, in that order; junction bases with no gene match: 11. The CDR3 is 16 amino acids. CDR3 in amino acids: CASSSPWTSLLNEQFF. The CDR3 DNA follows: TGTGCCAGCAGTTCACCTTGGACTAGCTTACTCAATGAGCAGTTCTTC.

The J gene is TRBJ2-7, the V gene TRBV30; perhaps D is TRBD1 or TRBD2 (5 bases each). In germline, CDR1 is GTSNPN, CDR2 SVGIG (reference sequence). Trimming took off 7 bases at V and 2 bases at J, with 18 bases between the two ends. The CDR3 is 14 residues long. The DNA of the CDR3 is TGTGCCTCCGGCGCTGGGGGTAATCCCTACGAGCAGTACTTC. It translates to CASGAGGNPYEQYF.

This sequence joins TRBV28 and TRBJ1-3; D remains unclear. V gave up 2 bases and J gave up 0 bases, with 23 bases separating them. The CDR3 extends over 20 amino acids. Per the germline V gene, CDR1 is MDHEN and CDR2 is SYDVKM. Here the CDR3 reads CASSLPPTFVTNYSGNTIYF. Here the CDR3 DNA reads TGTGCCAGCAGTTTACCCCCCACCTTCGTGACAAACTACTCTGGAAACACCATATATTTT.

The V call is TRBV2, the J call TRBJ2-2, with D perhaps TRBD2 (6 bases). The germline V gene encodes CDR1 SNHLY and CDR2 FYNNEI. This CDR3 has 14 residues. V was cut by 5 bases and J by 5 bases, with 12 bases left in between. Written as DNA, the CDR3 is TGTGCCAGCAGTATCAAGGCGGGGACCGGGGAGCTGTTTTTT. Amino acids: CASSIKAGTGELFF. The whole variable domain, filled in from reference TRBV2 and TRBJ2-2, reads EPEVTQTPSHQVTQMGQEVILRCVPISNHLYFYWYRQILGQKVEFLVSFYNNEISEKSEIFDDQFSVERPDGSNFTLKIRSTKLEDSAMYFCASSIKAGTGELFFGEGSRLTVL.

This chain links TRBV19 with TRBJ1-3, with 7 bases fitting TRBD1. Germline trimming cut 6 bases from V and 2 bases from J; bases unmatched to any gene: 10. Germline V CDR1 and CDR2: LNHDA, SQIVND (reference sequence). CDR3 size: 16 residues. In DNA, the CDR3 is TGTGCCAGTAGCATCTTTTCTAGGGGGCCTGGAAACACCATATATTTT. Translated, it gives CASSIFSRGPGNTIYF. Complete variable domain (other parts from reference TRBV19 and TRBJ1-3): DGGITQSPKYLFRKEGQNVTLSCEQNLNHDAMYWYRQDPGQGLRLIYYSQIVNDFQKGDIAEGYSVSREKKESFPLTVTSAQKNPTAFYLCASSIFSRGPGNTIYFGEGSWLTVV.

Turning to this clone: Other DNA sequences in the sample encode the same CDR3. V is TRBV29-1 and J is TRBJ2-1, with 10 positions matching TRBD2. The ends lost 4 bases at V and 4 bases at J; junction bases unmatched: 1. The germline gives CDR1 SQVTM, CDR2 ANQGSEA. The CDR3 loop spans 13 amino acids. In DNA form, the CDR3 reads TGCAGCGTTGGGACTAGCGGTTACAATGAGCAGTTCTTC. Translation: CSVGTSGYNEQFF.

CDR3 protein: CASSKGTSGTDTQYF. As DNA, the CDR3 is TGCGCCAGCAGTAAAGGGACTAGCGGGACAGATACGCAGTATTTT. The chain couples TRBV5-1 to TRBJ2-3; 12 bases match TRBD2. Germline V lookup: CDR1 SGHRS, CDR2 YFSETQ. V was clipped by 5 bases and J by 3 bases; unmatched bases: 4. CDR3 length equals 15 residues.

The rearrangement links TRBV5-4 to TRBJ2-5; weak D call: TRBD1 (6 bases). This CDR3 is built from 15 residues. The V end was cut by 0 bases, the J end by 5 bases, with 14 bases between. The germline CDR1 and CDR2 sequences are SGHNT and YYREEE (reference sequence). CDR3 nucleotide sequence: TGTGCCAGCAGCTTGGGGGGGCAGGGCGGTGAGACCCAGTACTTC. Residues: CASSLGGQGGETQYF.

V usage is TRBV2 and J usage is TRBJ2-1; D might be TRBD1 (5 bases). Germline V gene sequence: CDR1 SNHLY, CDR2 FYNNEI. The CDR3 is 13 residues long. CDR3 loop: CATSRDSYNEQFF. The CDR3 DNA sequence: TGTGCTACCAGCAGGGACTCCTACAATGAGCAGTTCTTC.

The rearrangement uses TRBV5-5 and TRBJ1-2; D is perhaps TRBD1 (5 bases). This CDR3 comprises 13 residues. CDR1 and CDR2 (germline): SGHKS, YYEKEE (reference sequence). V was pared by 4 bases and J by 5 bases, with 12 bases between. The CDR3 here is CASSPGTRYGYTF. In DNA, the CDR3 is TGTGCCAGCAGCCCGGGGACGAGGTATGGCTACACCTTC. The full variable domain, completed using reference TRBV5-5 and TRBJ1-2, is DAGVTQSPTHLIKTRGQQVTLRCSPISGHKSVSWYQQVLGQGPQFIFQYYEKEERGRGNFPDRFSARQFPNYSSELNVNALLLGDSALYLCASSPGTRYGYTFGSGTRLTVV.

A note on this clone: This same CDR3 is encoded by further DNA sequences in the sample. The genes are TRBV25-1 and TRBJ1-5, with TRBD1 as a possible D gene (5 bases). Trimming removed 4 bases from V and 5 bases from J, with 9 bases in between. Germline CDR1 reads MGHDK; CDR2 reads SYGVNS. The CDR3 loop spans 13 amino acids. This chain's CDR3 is CASSATADQPQHF. CDR3 in DNA: TGTGCCAGCAGTGCGACAGCGGATCAGCCCCAGCATTTT.

J is TRBJ1-2 and V is TRBV27; possible D gene TRBD1, 5 bases. Germline lookup yields CDR1 MNHEY and CDR2 SMNVEV (reference sequence). Trimming left V 3 bases short and J 3 bases short, with 11 bases between. CDR3 length: 14 residues. CDR3 in DNA: TGTGCCAGCAGTTTTCGTCAGGGATACTATGGCTACACCTTC. This translates into CASSFRQGYYGYTF.

The V and J genes are TRBV27 and TRBJ2-1, with TRBD2 matching over 7 bases. This CDR3 is built from 15 residues. The J segment lost 5 bases and the V segment lost 5 bases, leaving 9 bases of the junction unmatched. Germline CDR1 is MNHEY and CDR2 is SMNVEV (reference sequence). Here the CDR3 reads CASSPLASGNNEQFF. The CDR3 DNA follows: TGTGCCAGCAGTCCCCTCGCTAGCGGAAACAATGAGCAGTTCTTC.

This chain connects TRBV6-6 to TRBJ1-2, with 7 bases matching TRBD1. Unmatched junction bases numbered 7, after V lost 2 bases and J lost 13 bases. Germline V gene data show CDR1 as MNHNY and CDR2 as SVGAGI (reference sequence). The CDR3 is 12 amino acids. CDR3 bases: TGTGCCAGCAGTTACGAAATAGGGGGCCTCACCTTC. This encodes CASSYEIGGLTF.

The gene calls are TRBV27 and TRBJ2-6; D gene unclear. The CDR3 loop spans 14 amino acids. CDR1 MNHEY and CDR2 SMNVEV come from the germline V gene (reference sequence). Between the trimmed V and J ends, which lost 7 bases and 2 bases, there was a span of 9 bases. In DNA form, the CDR3 reads TGTGCCAGCACCCAGTTGACTGGGGCCAACGTCCTGACTTTC. It translates to CASTQLTGANVLTF.

J is TRBJ1-2 and V is TRBV18, with 11 bases fitting TRBD1. This CDR3 contains 15 residues. Trimming removed 3 bases from V and 7 bases from J; junction bases left unmatched: 7. CDR1 is KGHSH and CDR2 is LQKENI in the germline V gene. The CDR3 loop is CASSPGDRGWFGYTF. The CDR3 nucleotides are TGTGCCAGCTCACCGGGGGACAGGGGGTGGTTTGGCTACACCTTC. The full variable domain, in which reference TRBV18 and TRBJ1-2 provide the parts outside the CDR3, is NAGVMQNPRHLVRRRGQEARLRCSPMKGHSHVYWYRQLPEEGLKFMVYLQKENIIDESGMPKERFSAEFPKEGPSILRIQQVVRGDSAAYFCASSPGDRGWFGYTFGSGTRLTVV.

In the case of this clone: This sample also contains other DNA sequences that code for the same CDR3. J is TRBJ2-7 and V is TRBV5-1; 9 bases match TRBD2. The J segment lost 1 base and the V segment lost 0 bases, leaving 2 bases of the junction unmatched. The length of the CDR3 is 15 residues. The V gene's germline CDR1 is SGHRS and CDR2 YFSETQ. The CDR3 region is CASSLGTSESYEQYF. The CDR3 coding sequence is TGCGCCAGCAGCTTGGGGACTAGCGAGTCCTACGAGCAGTACTTC. The full variable domain, in which reference TRBV5-1 and TRBJ2-7 provide the parts outside the CDR3, is KAGVTQTPRYLIKTRGQQVTLSCSPISGHRSVSWYQQTPGQGLQFLFEYFSETQRNKGNFPGRFSGRQFSNSRSEMNVSTLELGDSALYLCASSLGTSESYEQYFGPGTRLTVT.

The chain is built from TRBV12-5 and TRBJ1-2; TRBD1 matches 10 bases. The CDR3 is 16 residues long. Germline trimming cut 1 base from V and 3 bases from J; bases unmatched to any gene: 5. Germline lookup yields CDR1 LGHNT and CDR2 FRNRAP. The CDR3 coding sequence is TGTGCTAGTGGTTTGGAGACAGGGGGCGCGTACTATGGCTACACCTTC. This translates into CASGLETGGAYYGYTF.

V and J are TRBV28 and TRBJ1-2; D unclear. Germline-derived CDR1 and CDR2 are MDHEN and SYDVKM. With 5 bases removed from V and 0 bases from J, the gap between germline ends came to 16 bases. This CDR3 comprises 16 residues. The CDR3 bases are TGTGCCAGCAGTCAACTTCGGAGCGGAACTAACTATGGCTACACCTTC. It codes for CASSQLRSGTNYGYTF.

Note on this clone: Other DNA sequences in this specimen translate into the identical CDR3. The V gene is TRBV6-5, the J gene TRBJ2-7; 14 bases are a match to TRBD2. CDR1 is MNHEY and CDR2 is SVGAGI in the germline V gene. The ends lost 5 bases at V and 4 bases at J; junction bases unmatched: 4. The CDR3 covers 15 residues. CDR3 amino acids: CASSRLAGGVYEQYF. The DNA for the CDR3 is TGTGCCAGCAGTAGACTAGCGGGAGGGGTGTACGAGCAGTACTTC.

This clone has just one count. This sequence joins TRBV7-3 and TRBJ1-1, with D perhaps matching TRBD1 (5 bases). The CDR3 extends over 16 amino acids. Trimming took off 0 bases at V and 3 bases at J, with 14 bases between the two ends. Per the germline V gene, CDR1 is SGHTA and CDR2 is FQGTGA. The CDR3 DNA is TGTGCCAGCAGCTTAACCGGGGCGGGGTCGGACACTGAAGCTTTCTTT. Amino acid sequence: CASSLTGAGSDTEAFF.

To note about this clone: Other DNA sequences within the sample encode an identical CDR3. The chain links TRBV6-5 to TRBJ1-2; 8 nucleotides line up with TRBD1. Unmatched junction bases numbered 6, after V lost 5 bases and J lost 7 bases. Germline CDR1 and CDR2: MNHEY and SVGAGI. The CDR3 contains 13 residues. The chain's CDR3 is CASSPQGALGYTF. DNA of the CDR3: TGTGCCAGCAGTCCTCAGGGGGCGCTTGGCTACACCTTC.

The V call is TRBV2, the J call TRBJ2-1, with a tentative D call TRBD1 (6 bases). The CDR3 is 16 residues long. V lost 6 bases and J 8 bases, leaving 23 bases between the germline ends. Germline values: CDR1 SNHLY, CDR2 FYNNEI. This chain's CDR3 is CASRDGVWGRSDEQFF. The CDR3 DNA reads as TGTGCCAGCAGGGACGGGGTCTGGGGGCGATCGGATGAGCAGTTCTTC.

The V call is TRBV5-4, the J call TRBJ1-1; D gene unclear. The CDR3 loop spans 13 amino acids. Germline CDR1 SGHNT, CDR2 YYREEE (reference sequence). Trimming took 1 base from V and 1 from J, leaving 5 bases between them. CDR3 residues: CASSLTSNTEAFF. CDR3 in DNA: TGTGCCAGCAGCTTGACCTCGAACACTGAAGCTTTCTTT.

The rearrangement links TRBV14 to TRBJ2-5; D is unclear. Trimming took off 3 bases at V and 4 bases at J, with 18 bases between the two ends. Germline V CDR1 and CDR2: SGHDN, FVKESK. The length of the CDR3 is 16 residues. This CDR3 reads CASSHGPREALETQYF. The CDR3, as DNA: TGTGCCAGCAGCCATGGACCTAGGGAAGCGTTAGAGACCCAGTACTTC.

The CDR3 is CASSALAGVRNEQFF. The CDR3 nucleotides are TGTGCCAGCAGCGCCCTAGCGGGAGTTCGGAATGAGCAGTTCTTC. The chain uses TRBV14 and TRBJ2-1, with 10 bases matching TRBD2. Germline-derived CDR1 and CDR2 are SGHDN and FVKESK. J gave up 7 bases and V 5 bases, and 8 bases lay outside the gene matches. The CDR3 is made up of 15 amino acids.